This entry describes one T cell receptor (beta chain). Antigen specificity is unknown. TCR beta cDNA was reverse-transcribed from about 500 ng of total RNA. The reaction used a constant-region primer and ProtoScript II reverse transcriptase. Sequencing libraries for TCR beta derived from three nested multiplex PCR rounds that used slightly modified ARM-PCR. The first two PCR rounds used TRBV1-TRBV30 primers with a Cbeta primer, roughly 10 cycles each. A single record per CDR3 protein comes from TCRdb applying MiXCR to the multiplex PCR reads. The sample holds approximately 110,000 distinct CDR3 sequences; 64% are singletons and the top ten take around 8.2%. The data are from a study of tumor-infiltrating lymphocytes in primary liver carcinoma. Across the study: The five patients, who were men and women, ranged in age from 30 to 69 years.

The study's findings and limits: Tumor samples exhibited a significantly greater top-250-clone fraction than blood samples (p = 0.039).

DNA and RNA were both co-extracted from approximately 20-30 mg of bulk tissue that had not been sorted. Every tumor contributed samples taken at five separate regions. Trimming left V 1 base short and J 10 bases short, with 14 bases between. The CDR3 loop spans 14 amino acids. Per the germline V gene, CDR1 is SGHAT and CDR2 is FQNNGV. This chain uses TRBV11-2 with TRBJ1-5; D uncertain. The TCR sequence derives from a woman aged 60-70 years with primary liver carcinoma and hepatitis B virus infection. Sequencing input: liver tumor tissue from sampling region 3. Regarding subset: tumor region T3, left-lateral pole. The CDR3 loop is CASSLGQVSHPQHF. The CDR3 bases are TGTGCCAGCAGCTTAGGGCAGGTTAGCCATCCCCAGCATTTT.